A selection of T cell receptor beta chains follows, all from one sample in a study of Graves' ophthalmopathy and Graves' hyperthyroidism. From the multiplex PCR reads, TCRdb called clonotypes with MiXCR, one entry per CDR3 protein. Among about 240,000 distinct CDR3 sequences, approximately 42% were seen once, and the ten largest hold less than 50%. Material: peripheral blood. The receptors derive from an adult man with Graves' ophthalmopathy. Both conserved end residues are part of each CDR3. A D gene is named only where the DNA matches it firmly. Where a row states a size, it is once, few, many or the class of an expanded clone; other rows omit it.

d_call	j_call	clone_size	v_call	cdr3_length	cdr3_aa	cdr3_nt
.	TRBJ2-7	few	TRBV5-8	15	CASSLGGLTSYEQYF	TGTGCCAGCAGCTTGGGGGGCCTGACTAGCTACGAGCAGTACTTC
TRBD1	TRBJ1-5	.	TRBV20-1	13	CSALQGGGQPQHF	TGCAGTGCTCTACAGGGGGGAGGCCAGCCCCAGCATTTT
TRBD2	TRBJ2-5	.	TRBV29-1	12	CSGDQLAGAFYF	TGCAGCGGGGACCAACTAGCGGGGGCCTTTTACTTC
.	TRBJ2-7	.	TRBV7-8	13	CASRDPVKYEQYF	TGTGCCAGCCGGGACCCTGTAAAATACGAGCAGTACTTC
TRBD2	TRBJ2-5	.	TRBV20-1	13	CSAKTSGTETQYF	TGCAGTGCTAAGACTAGCGGGACAGAGACCCAGTACTTC
.	TRBJ2-3	few	TRBV10-2	12	CASHDSTDTQYF	TGCGCCAGCCACGATAGCACAGATACGCAGTATTTT
TRBD1	TRBJ1-5	.	TRBV6-1	16	CASRPDRGYSNQPQHF	TGTGCCAGCAGACCCGACAGGGGGTATAGCAATCAGCCCCAGCATTTT
TRBD2	TRBJ2-5	few	TRBV7-2	14	CASSRGGATETQYF	TGTGCCAGCAGCCGCGGGGGGGCCACAGAGACCCAGTACTTC
.	TRBJ2-7	few	TRBV10-2	16	CASSAGPGVGSYEQYF	TGCGCCAGCAGTGCAGGACCCGGGGTGGGCTCCTACGAGCAGTACTTC
TRBD1	TRBJ1-3	many	TRBV27	15	CASSQNRDSLNTIYF	TGTGCCAGCAGTCAAAACCGGGACAGCTTAAACACCATATATTTT
.	TRBJ1-1	few	TRBV7-9	17	CASSPALTVLMNTEAFF	TGTGCCAGCAGCCCCGCCTTGACAGTTCTAATGAACACTGAAGCTTTCTTT
.	TRBJ1-2	few	TRBV20-1	12	CSAEDKYYGYTF	TGCAGTGCCGAGGACAAGTACTATGGCTACACCTTC
.	TRBJ1-2	.	TRBV12-3/TRBV12-4	16	CASSFAVNTEFEGYTF	TGTGCCAGCAGTTTCGCCGTAAACACTGAATTCGAGGGCTACACCTTC
.	TRBJ2-7	.	TRBV6-5	13	CASRAHGANEQYF	TGTGCCAGCAGGGCGCATGGGGCAAACGAGCAGTACTTC
.	TRBJ1-3	.	TRBV7-9	14	CASSLPVSGNTIYF	TGTGCCAGCAGCTTGCCGGTCTCTGGAAACACCATATATTTT
.	TRBJ1-2	.	TRBV12-3/TRBV12-4	13	CASREQGGDGYTF	TGTGCCAGCAGAGAACAGGGTGGAGATGGCTACACCTTC
.	TRBJ2-2	.	TRBV7-9	15	CASSYGQQNTGELFF	TGTGCCAGCAGCTACGGACAGCAGAACACCGGGGAGCTGTTTTTT
TRBD1	TRBJ2-5	few	TRBV24-1	15	CATSDPGQGAETQYF	TGTGCCACCAGTGATCCGGGACAGGGGGCAGAGACCCAGTACTTC
TRBD2	TRBJ2-2	few	TRBV7-8	17	CASSTLAGGPNTGELFF	TGTGCCAGCAGCACTCTAGCGGGAGGGCCTAACACCGGGGAGCTGTTTTTT
.	TRBJ1-1	few	TRBV7-3	13	CASNKDMNTEAFF	TGTGCCAGTAATAAGGATATGAACACTGAAGCTTTCTTT
.	TRBJ1-2	.	TRBV28	12	CASGRGAYGYTF	TGTGCCAGCGGACGGGGGGCCTATGGCTACACCTTC
.	TRBJ1-4	.	TRBV2	14	CVSSRQVGHEKLFF	TGTGTCAGCAGCCGCCAAGTAGGGCATGAAAAACTGTTTTTT
.	TRBJ2-3	once	TRBV9	15	CASSVATGATDTQYF	TGTGCCAGCAGCGTAGCTACTGGGGCCACAGATACGCAGTATTTT
.	TRBJ1-1	.	TRBV7-6	15	CASSLQGRGDTEAFF	TGTGCCAGCAGCTTACAGGGGCGCGGGGACACTGAAGCTTTCTTT
.	TRBJ2-3	.	TRBV25-1	13	CASRSPGADTQYF	TGTGCCAGCCGAAGTCCGGGGGCAGATACGCAGTATTTT
TRBD1	TRBJ1-5	few	TRBV10-3	15	CASSSGQGVAQPQHF	TGTGCCAGCAGTTCGGGACAGGGTGTTGCTCAGCCCCAGCATTTT
TRBD1	TRBJ2-5	.	TRBV5-6	19	CASSPTGTGGANWQETQYF	TGTGCCAGCAGCCCTACCGGGACAGGGGGCGCAAATTGGCAAGAGACCCAGTACTTC
TRBD1	TRBJ1-2	.	TRBV12-3/TRBV12-4	14	CASRNRDSRYGYTF	TGTGCCAGCAGAAACCGGGACAGCCGGTATGGCTACACCTTC
.	TRBJ2-7	.	TRBV6-2/TRBV6-3	15	CASVGINPSSYEQYF	TGTGCCAGCGTGGGTATAAACCCTTCCTCCTACGAGCAGTACTTC
.	TRBJ1-5	.	TRBV11-2	13	CASSTYPGQPQHF	TGTGCCAGCAGCACGTACCCTGGGCAGCCCCAGCATTTT
.	TRBJ2-2	.	TRBV19	14	CASSMGGGLGELFF	TGTGCCAGTAGTATGGGGGGCGGCTTAGGGGAGCTGTTTTTT
TRBD1	TRBJ1-1	many	TRBV29-1	14	CSVEQGAARTEAFF	TGCAGCGTTGAGCAGGGGGCGGCTCGGACTGAAGCTTTCTTT
.	TRBJ1-1	few	TRBV7-8	15	CASSLRGTRELEAFF	TGTGCCAGCAGCCTCCGGGGAACACGGGAACTTGAAGCTTTCTTT
.	TRBJ1-2	once	TRBV7-2	13	CASSIQAERGYTF	TGTGCCAGCAGCATACAGGCGGAACGCGGCTACACCTTC
TRBD1	TRBJ1-1	many	TRBV7-9	14	CASSPRGGVTEAFF	TGTGCCAGCAGCCCCAGGGGGGGCGTCACTGAAGCTTTCTTT
.	TRBJ1-2	few	TRBV2	13	CASSDRVGYGYTF	TGTGCCAGCAGTGACAGGGTAGGGTATGGCTACACCTTC
.	TRBJ2-2	many	TRBV25-1	13	CASTSGVTGELFF	TGTGCCAGCACCTCAGGGGTCACCGGGGAGCTGTTTTTT
.	TRBJ2-5	few	TRBV5-4	15	CASSLDVGSQETQYF	TGTGCCAGCAGCTTGGATGTGGGGTCCCAAGAGACCCAGTACTTC
.	TRBJ2-2	.	TRBV7-2	16	CASSLDRPANTGEPFF	TGTGCCAGCAGCTTAGACAGGCCCGCGAACACCGGGGAGCCGTTTTTT
.	TRBJ2-7	.	TRBV29-1	14	CSPYGAQGAYEQYF	TGCAGCCCTTATGGCGCCCAGGGAGCCTACGAGCAGTACTTC
.	TRBJ1-1	.	TRBV5-1	12	CASKLTDTEAFF	TGCGCCAGCAAACTGACGGACACTGAAGCTTTCTTT
TRBD1	TRBJ1-6	.	TRBV7-3	15	CASSYRDRMNSPLHF	TGTGCCAGCAGCTACCGGGACAGGATGAATTCACCCCTCCACTTT
.	TRBJ1-1	few	TRBV6-5	12	CASSYGETEAFF	TGTGCCAGCAGTTACGGGGAAACTGAAGCTTTCTTT
.	TRBJ2-5	.	TRBV5-1	13	CASSFRTQETQYF	TGCGCCAGCAGCTTCCGGACGCAAGAGACCCAGTACTTC
TRBD1	TRBJ1-6	.	TRBV7-2	15	CASSLGTGRDSPLHF	TGTGCCAGCAGCTTAGGGACAGGGAGGGATTCACCCCTCCACTTT
.	TRBJ1-1	many	TRBV12-3/TRBV12-4	13	CASSLDSYTEAFF	TGTGCCAGCAGTTTAGACAGCTACACTGAAGCTTTCTTT
TRBD1	TRBJ1-2	.	TRBV11-2	13	CASSLLQGYGYTF	TGTGCCAGCAGCTTATTACAGGGGTATGGCTACACCTTC
.	TRBJ2-6	few	TRBV6-5	13	CALHAAWANVLTF	TGTGCCCTGCATGCCGCCTGGGCCAACGTCCTGACTTTC
.	TRBJ1-5	.	TRBV10-3	17	CAISERASQVGNQPQHF	TGTGCCATCAGTGAGAGAGCCAGCCAGGTAGGCAATCAGCCCCAGCATTTT
.	TRBJ2-5	few	TRBV20-1	13	CSAAIDPGQTQYF	TGCAGTGCCGCCATCGACCCCGGACAGACCCAGTACTTC
.	TRBJ1-1	once	TRBV12-3/TRBV12-4	11	CADQEGAEAFF	TGTGCCGACCAGGAGGGCGCTGAAGCTTTCTTT
.	TRBJ2-3	.	TRBV7-9	13	CATLESFTDTQYF	TGTGCCACCCTGGAGAGTTTCACAGATACGCAGTATTTT
.	TRBJ2-5	few	TRBV20-1	13	CSATPWRRETQYF	TGCAGTGCCACCCCGTGGCGGAGGGAGACCCAGTACTTC